This T cell receptor beta chain came from a study of blood T cell repertoires in COVID-19. Overall study: PBMCs, B-cell-depleted T cells, or T cells were the source of the cDNA or gDNA that made up the material.

Patients at the Seattle site were enrolled during active infection and followed longitudinally. The length of the CDR3 is 16 residues. V lost 2 bases, J lost 0 bases, and 13 bases lay in between. In germline, CDR1 is MNHEY, CDR2 SVGEGT. Original data processing: Cell counts per sample came from amplifying reference gene primers. Profiling relied on immunoSEQ multiplex PCR, and the TCRdb table lists in-frame clones only, not all of them. That table furnishes V, J and clone size, whereas the DNA furnished D and trimming. The profile covers approximately 330,000 clones, with around 90% appearing a single time and more than 0.85% taken by the ten largest.

The chain recombines TRBV6-2 or TRBV6-3 with TRBJ1-1, with a tentative D call TRBD1 (5 bases). The clonotype was recovered from a woman aged 35 to 49 with COVID-19, enrolled during active disease. Sequenced sample: peripheral blood. CDR3 in amino acids: CASSYVQGGVNTEAFF. In nucleotides, the CDR3 is TGTGCCAGCAGTTACGTCCAGGGTGGGGTGAACACTGAAGCTTTCTTT.